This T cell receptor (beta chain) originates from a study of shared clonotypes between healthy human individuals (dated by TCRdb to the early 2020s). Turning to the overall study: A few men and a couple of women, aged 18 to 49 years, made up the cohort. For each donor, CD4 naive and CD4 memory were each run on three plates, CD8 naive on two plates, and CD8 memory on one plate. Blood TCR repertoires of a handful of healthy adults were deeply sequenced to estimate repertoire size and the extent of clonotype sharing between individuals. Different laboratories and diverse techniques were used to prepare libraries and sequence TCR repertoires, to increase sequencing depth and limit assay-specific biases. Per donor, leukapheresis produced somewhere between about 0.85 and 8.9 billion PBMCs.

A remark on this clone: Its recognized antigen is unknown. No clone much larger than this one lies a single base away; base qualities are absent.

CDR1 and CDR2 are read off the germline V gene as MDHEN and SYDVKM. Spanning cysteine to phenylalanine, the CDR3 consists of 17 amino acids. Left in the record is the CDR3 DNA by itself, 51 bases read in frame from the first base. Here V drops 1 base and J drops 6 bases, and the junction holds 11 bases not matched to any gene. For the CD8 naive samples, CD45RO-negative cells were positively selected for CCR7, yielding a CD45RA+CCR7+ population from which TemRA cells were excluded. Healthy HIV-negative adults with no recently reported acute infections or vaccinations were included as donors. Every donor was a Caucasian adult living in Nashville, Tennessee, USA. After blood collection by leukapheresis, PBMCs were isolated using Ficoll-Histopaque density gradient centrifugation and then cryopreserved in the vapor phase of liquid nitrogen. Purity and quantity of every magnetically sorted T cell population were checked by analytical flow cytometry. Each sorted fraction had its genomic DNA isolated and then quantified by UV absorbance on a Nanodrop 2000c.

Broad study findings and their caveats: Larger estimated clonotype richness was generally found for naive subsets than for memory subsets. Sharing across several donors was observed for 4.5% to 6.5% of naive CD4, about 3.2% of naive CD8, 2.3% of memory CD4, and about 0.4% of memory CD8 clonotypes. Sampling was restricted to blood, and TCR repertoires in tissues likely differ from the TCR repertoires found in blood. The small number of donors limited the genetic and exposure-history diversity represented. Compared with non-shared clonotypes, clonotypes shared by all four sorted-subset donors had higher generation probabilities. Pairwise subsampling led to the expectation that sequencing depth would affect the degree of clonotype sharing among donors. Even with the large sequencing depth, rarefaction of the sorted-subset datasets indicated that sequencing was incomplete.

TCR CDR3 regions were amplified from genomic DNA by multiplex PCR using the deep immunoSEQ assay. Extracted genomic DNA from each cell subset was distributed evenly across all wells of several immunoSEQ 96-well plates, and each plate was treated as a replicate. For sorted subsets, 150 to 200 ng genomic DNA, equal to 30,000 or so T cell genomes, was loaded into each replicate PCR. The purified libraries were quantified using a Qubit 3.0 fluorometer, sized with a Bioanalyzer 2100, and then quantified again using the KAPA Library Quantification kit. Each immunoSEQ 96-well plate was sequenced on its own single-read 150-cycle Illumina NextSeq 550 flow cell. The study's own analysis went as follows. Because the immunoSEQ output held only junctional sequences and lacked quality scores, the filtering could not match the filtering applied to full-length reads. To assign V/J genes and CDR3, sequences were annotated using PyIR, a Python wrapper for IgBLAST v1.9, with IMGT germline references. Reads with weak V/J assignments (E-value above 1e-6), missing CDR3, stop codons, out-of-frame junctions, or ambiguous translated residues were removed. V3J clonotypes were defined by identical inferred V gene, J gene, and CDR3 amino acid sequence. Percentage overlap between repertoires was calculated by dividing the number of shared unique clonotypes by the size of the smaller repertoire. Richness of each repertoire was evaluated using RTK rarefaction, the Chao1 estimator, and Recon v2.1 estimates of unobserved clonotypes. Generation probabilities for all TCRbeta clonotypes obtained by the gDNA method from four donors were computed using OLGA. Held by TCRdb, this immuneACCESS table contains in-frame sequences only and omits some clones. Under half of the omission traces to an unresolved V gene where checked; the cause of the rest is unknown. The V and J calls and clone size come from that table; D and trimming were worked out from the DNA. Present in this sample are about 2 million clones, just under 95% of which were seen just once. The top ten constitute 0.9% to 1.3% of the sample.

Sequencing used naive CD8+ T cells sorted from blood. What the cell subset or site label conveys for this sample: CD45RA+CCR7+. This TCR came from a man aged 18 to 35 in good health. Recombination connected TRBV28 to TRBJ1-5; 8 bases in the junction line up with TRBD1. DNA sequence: TGTGCCAGCAGTTTATCCAGGGGGCTTCCATTAGGTCAGCCCCAGCATTTT. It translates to CASSLSRGLPLGQPQHF.